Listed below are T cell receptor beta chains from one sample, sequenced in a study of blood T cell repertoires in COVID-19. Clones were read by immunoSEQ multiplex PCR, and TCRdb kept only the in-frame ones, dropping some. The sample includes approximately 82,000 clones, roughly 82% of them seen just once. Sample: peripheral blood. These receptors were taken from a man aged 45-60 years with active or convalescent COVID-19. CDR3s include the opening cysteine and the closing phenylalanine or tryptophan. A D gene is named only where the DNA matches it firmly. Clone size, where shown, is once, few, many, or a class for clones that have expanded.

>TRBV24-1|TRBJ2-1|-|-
TGTGCCACCGGGGCTAGCTCCTACAATGAGCAGTTCTTC
CATGASSYNEQFF
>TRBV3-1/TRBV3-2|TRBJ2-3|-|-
TGTGCCAGCAGCCCCATCCTATTTAGCACAGATACGCAGTATTTT
CASSPILFSTDTQYF
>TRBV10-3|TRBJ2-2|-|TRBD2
TGTGCCATCAGTGAGTCGCTGGGCGGGGGGGTGAAGGACACCGGGGAGCTGTTTTTT
CAISESLGGGVKDTGELFF
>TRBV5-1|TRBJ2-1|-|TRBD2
TGCGCCAGCAGCACGGGACTAGCGGGGGGGATATCCTACAATGAGCAGTTCTTC
CASSTGLAGGISYNEQFF
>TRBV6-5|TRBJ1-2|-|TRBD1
TGTGCCAGCAGTCCCGGGACAGGTGGTAACTATGGCTACACCTTC
CASSPGTGGNYGYTF
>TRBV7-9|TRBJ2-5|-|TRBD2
TGTGCCAGCACCTCGGGGGGGGCTTCAGAGACCCAGTACTTC
CASTSGGASETQYF
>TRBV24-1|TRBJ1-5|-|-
TGTGCCACCAGTGATCACGGACAGAATCAGCCCCAGCATTTT
CATSDHGQNQPQHF
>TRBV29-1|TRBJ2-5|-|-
TGCAGCGTTGCGCGGGGGCTGGGGGAGACCCAGTACTTC
CSVARGLGETQYF
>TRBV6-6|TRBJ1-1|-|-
TGTGCCCACTCAGCAGGGAGGGGAACGAACACTGAAGCTTTCTTT
CAHSAGRGTNTEAFF
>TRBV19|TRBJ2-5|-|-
TGTGCCAGTAGTTACGGCAGGCAAGAGACCCAGTACTTC
CASSYGRQETQYF
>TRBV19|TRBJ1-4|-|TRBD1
TGTGCCAGTAGCTCCGGGACAGTTTTACAAAAACTGTTTTTT
CASSSGTVLQKLFF
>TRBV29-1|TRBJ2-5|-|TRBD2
TGCAGCGTCGGGACTAGCGGGGAGACCCAGTACTTC
CSVGTSGETQYF
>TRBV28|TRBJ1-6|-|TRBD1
TGTGCCAGCAGTTCCTTGGACAGGAGAGATTCACCCCTCCACTTT
CASSSLDRRDSPLHF
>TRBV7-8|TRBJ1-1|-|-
TGTGCCAGCAGCTTATTAACATTGAACACTGAAGCTTTCTTT
CASSLLTLNTEAFF
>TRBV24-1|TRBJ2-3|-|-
TGTGCCACCAGTGATCCGACTTCCCTCACAGATACGCAGTATTTT
CATSDPTSLTDTQYF
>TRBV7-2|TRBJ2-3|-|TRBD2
TGTGCCAGCAGCTTCACGGGGGGGCGGGCAGATACGCAGTATTTT
CASSFTGGRADTQYF
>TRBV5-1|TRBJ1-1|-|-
TGCGCCAGCAGCTTGGCCGGGGTCCAGAACACTGAAGCTTTCTTT
CASSLAGVQNTEAFF
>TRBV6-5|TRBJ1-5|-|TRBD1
TGTGCCGGGGCGACAGGGGGCAATCAGCCCCAGCATTTT
CAGATGGNQPQHF
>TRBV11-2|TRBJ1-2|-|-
TGTGCCAGCAAAGGGGTGGGGCGCAACTATGGCTACACCTTC
CASKGVGRNYGYTF
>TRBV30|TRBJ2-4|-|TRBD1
TGTGCCTGGAGTACAGGGGTGGAAAACATTCAGTACTTC
CAWSTGVENIQYF
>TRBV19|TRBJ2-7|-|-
TGTGCCAGTAGTATGGCTAACTTAGGGACTGGGCTTCTAGCGCAATCCTACGAGCAGTACTTC
CASSMANLGTGLLAQSYEQYF
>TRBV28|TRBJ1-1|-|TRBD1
TGTGCCAGCAAACTCAGGGGGCGGGTTGAAGCTTTCTTT
CASKLRGRVEAFF
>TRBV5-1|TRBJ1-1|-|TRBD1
TGCGCCAGCAGCTTAGAGACAGGGGGCACTGAAGCTTTCTTT
CASSLETGGTEAFF
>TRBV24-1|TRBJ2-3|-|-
TGTGCCACCAGTGACCCTCGCCCGAATGAGCGGTTCACAGATACGCAGTATTTT
CATSDPRPNERFTDTQYF
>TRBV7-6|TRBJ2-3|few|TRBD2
TGTGCCAGCAAGGGACTAGCGGGGGAAGATACGCAGTATTTT
CASKGLAGEDTQYF